The clone carrying this TCR beta chain was observed a handful of times. Its antigen remains unknown. These data come from a study of T-cell memory formation after mild COVID-19. Background on the study: Most TCR clusters belonged to a single donor. Overall study results and limits: There were some responding clones in pre-infection memory, which suggested that cross-reactive memory had joined. Contracting clones localized mainly to CM and EM when CD4+ and mainly to EMRA when CD8+.

Via MiXCR, TCRdb re-called the 5' RACE reads, giving one row per CDR3 protein. The sample includes fewer than 650,000 distinct CDR3 sequences, roughly 17% of them seen just once. This CDR3 is built from 12 residues. From germline, CDR1 is KGHDR and CDR2 SFDVKD. Trimming took 1 base from V and 5 from J, leaving 4 bases between them. What was sequenced was PBMCs or a T cell subset sorted from them (not recorded which). The chain couples TRBV24-1 to TRBJ2-5; the D is unclear. This clonotype was sampled from an adult woman who had mild COVID-19 (a few samples of this study predate the infection). Cell type and time point are not known. The CDR3 reads CATSDFGETQYF. The DNA for the CDR3 is TGTGCCACCAGTGATTTCGGGGAGACCCAGTACTTC.